This T cell receptor gamma chain was sequenced during a study of Vδ1+ human thymocytes. Purity of the sorted Vdelta1+ thymocytes ranged from roughly 98% to 99.6%. Extracted RNA was reverse transcribed into cDNA. CDR3 amplicons came from multiplex PCR with pooled V-gene forward and constant-region reverse primers. TCRdb re-identified clones in the multiplex PCR reads via CATT. Among 10,000 to 13,000 gamma-chain clones, around 45% were seen once, and the ten largest hold 2%. Study-level results: Despite high sort purity, approximately 20% of thymic T cell receptor delta sequences were Vdelta2. In the thymus, TRG and TRD repertoires looked highly polyclonal with Gaussian CDR3 lengths. Bulk repertoire data may be misinterpreted because of unexpected Vdelta2 sequences.

This clone showed up just a few times. The antigen is unknown. V was clipped by 2 bases and J by 2 bases; unmatched bases: 0. The germline V gene encodes CDR1 EGSTGY and CDR2 YDSYTSSV. The CDR3 is 12 residues long. The chain joins TRGV4 to TRGJ1 or TRGJ2. Sequencing was done on a sample of Vdelta1+ gamma-delta thymocytes from the thymus. Subset: FACS-sorted CD3+ TCRalphabeta- TCRVdelta1+ TCRVdelta2- thymocytes. The clonotype comes from a boy younger than two who had congenital heart surgery. The CDR3 DNA reads TGTGCCACCTGGGATGATTATTATAAGAAACTCTTT. This gives the protein CATWDDYYKKLF.